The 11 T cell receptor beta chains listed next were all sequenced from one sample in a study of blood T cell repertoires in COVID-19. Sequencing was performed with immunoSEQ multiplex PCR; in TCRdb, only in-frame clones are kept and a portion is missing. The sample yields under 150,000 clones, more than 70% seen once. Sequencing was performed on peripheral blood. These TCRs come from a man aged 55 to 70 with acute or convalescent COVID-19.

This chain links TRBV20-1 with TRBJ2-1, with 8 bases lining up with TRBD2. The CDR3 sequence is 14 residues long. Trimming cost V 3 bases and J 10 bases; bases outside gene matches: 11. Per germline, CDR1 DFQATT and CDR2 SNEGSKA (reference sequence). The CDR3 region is CSASVSSGLGEQFF. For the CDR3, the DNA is TGCAGTGCTAGTGTTTCTAGCGGGTTAGGCGAGCAGTTCTTC.

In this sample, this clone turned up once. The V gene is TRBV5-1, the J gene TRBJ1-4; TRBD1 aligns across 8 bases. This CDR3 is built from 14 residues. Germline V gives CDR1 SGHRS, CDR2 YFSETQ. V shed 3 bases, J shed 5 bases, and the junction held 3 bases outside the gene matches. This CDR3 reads CASSSRTGNEKLFF. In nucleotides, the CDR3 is TGCGCCAGCAGCTCGAGGACAGGGAATGAAAAACTGTTTTTT.

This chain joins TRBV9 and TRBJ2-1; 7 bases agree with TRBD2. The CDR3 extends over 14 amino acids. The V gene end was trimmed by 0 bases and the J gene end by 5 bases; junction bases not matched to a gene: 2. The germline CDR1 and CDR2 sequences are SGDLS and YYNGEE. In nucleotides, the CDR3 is TGTGCCAGCAGCGTAGTTCTAGCGGACAATGAGCAGTTCTTC. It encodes CASSVVLADNEQFF. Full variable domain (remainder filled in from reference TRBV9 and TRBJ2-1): DSGVTQTPKHLITATGQRVTLRCSPRSGDLSVYWYQQSLDQGLQFLIQYYNGEERAKGNILERFSAQQFPDLHSELNLSSLELGDSALYFCASSVVLADNEQFFGPGTRLTVL.

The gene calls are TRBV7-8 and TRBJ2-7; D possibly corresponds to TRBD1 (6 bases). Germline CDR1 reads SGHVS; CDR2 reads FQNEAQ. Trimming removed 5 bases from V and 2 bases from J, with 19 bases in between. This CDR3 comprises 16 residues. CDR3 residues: CASSQSPWTDAYEQYF. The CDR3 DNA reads TGTGCCAGCAGCCAAAGCCCCTGGACAGACGCCTACGAGCAGTACTTC.

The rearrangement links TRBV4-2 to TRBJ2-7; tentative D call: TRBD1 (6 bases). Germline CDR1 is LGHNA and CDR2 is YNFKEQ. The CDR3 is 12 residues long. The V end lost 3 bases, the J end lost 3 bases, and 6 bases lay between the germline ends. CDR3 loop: CASSQDSYEQYF. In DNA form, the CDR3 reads TGTGCCAGCAGCCAGGACAGCTACGAGCAGTACTTC.

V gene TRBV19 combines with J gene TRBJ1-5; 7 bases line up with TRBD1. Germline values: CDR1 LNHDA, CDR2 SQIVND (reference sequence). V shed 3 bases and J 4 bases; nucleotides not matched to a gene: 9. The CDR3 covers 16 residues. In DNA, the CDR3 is TGTGCCAGTAGTATTCCACAGGGGAGTTGGAATCAGCCCCAGCATTTT. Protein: CASSIPQGSWNQPQHF.

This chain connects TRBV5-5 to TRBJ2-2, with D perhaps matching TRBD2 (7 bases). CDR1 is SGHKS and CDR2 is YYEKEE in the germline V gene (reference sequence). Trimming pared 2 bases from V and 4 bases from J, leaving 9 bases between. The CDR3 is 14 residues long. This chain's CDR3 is CASSFGGPTGELFF. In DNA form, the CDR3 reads TGTGCCAGCAGCTTCGGGGGGCCCACCGGGGAGCTGTTTTTT.

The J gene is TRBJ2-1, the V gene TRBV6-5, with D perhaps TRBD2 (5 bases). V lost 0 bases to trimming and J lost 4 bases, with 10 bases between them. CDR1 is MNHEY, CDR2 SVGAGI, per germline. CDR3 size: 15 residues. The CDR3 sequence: CASSYSLREYNEQFF. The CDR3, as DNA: TGTGCCAGCAGTTACTCTTTACGGGAATACAATGAGCAGTTCTTC.

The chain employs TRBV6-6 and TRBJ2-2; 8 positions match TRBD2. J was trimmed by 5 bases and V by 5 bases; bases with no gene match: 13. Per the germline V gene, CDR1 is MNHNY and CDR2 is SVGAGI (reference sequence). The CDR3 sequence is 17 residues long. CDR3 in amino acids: CASSQDFSRGGTGELFF. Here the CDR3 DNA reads TGTGCCAGCAGTCAGGATTTTTCACGGGGGGGTACCGGGGAGCTGTTTTTT.

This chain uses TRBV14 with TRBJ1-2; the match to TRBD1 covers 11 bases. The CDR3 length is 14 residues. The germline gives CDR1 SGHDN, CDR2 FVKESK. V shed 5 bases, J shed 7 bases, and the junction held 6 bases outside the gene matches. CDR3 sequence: CASSVGQGAGGYTF. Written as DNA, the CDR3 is TGTGCCAGCAGCGTAGGACAGGGGGCAGGTGGCTACACCTTC.

In DNA form, the CDR3 reads TGTGCCAGCAGCCTGACTAGCGGGAGTAAGTACGAGCAGTACTTC. Encoded protein: CASSLTSGSKYEQYF. This sequence joins TRBV6-5 and TRBJ2-7; 12 bases fit TRBD2. CDR3 length equals 15 residues. Per germline, CDR1 MNHEY and CDR2 SVGAGI. With V trimmed by 6 bases and J by 4 bases, 7 bases remained unmatched.